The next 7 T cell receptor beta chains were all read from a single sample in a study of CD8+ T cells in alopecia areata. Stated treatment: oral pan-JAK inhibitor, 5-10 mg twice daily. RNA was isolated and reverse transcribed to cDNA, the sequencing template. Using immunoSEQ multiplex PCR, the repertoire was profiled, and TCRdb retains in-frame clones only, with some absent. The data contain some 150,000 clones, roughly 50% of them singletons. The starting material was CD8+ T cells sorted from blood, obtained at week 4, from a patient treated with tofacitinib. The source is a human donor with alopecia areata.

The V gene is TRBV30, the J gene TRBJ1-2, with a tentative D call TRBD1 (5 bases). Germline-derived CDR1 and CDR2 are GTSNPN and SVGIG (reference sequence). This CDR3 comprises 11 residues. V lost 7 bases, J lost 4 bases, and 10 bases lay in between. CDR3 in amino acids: CAFQGSYGYTF. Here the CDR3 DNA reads TGTGCCTTCCAGGGAAGCTATGGCTACACCTTC. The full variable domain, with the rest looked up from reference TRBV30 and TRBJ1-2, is SQTIHQWPATLVQPVGSPLSLECTVEGTSNPNLYWYRQAAGRGLQLLFYSVGIGQISSEVPQNLSASRPQDRQFILSSKKLLLSDSGFYLCAFQGSYGYTFGSGTRLTVV.

CDR3 in DNA: TGTGCCAGCAACTCGGGCGGAGGCACTGAAGCTTTCTTT. This codes for CASNSGGGTEAFF. The rearrangement uses TRBV7-9 and TRBJ1-1; unclear D gene. Per germline, CDR1 SEHNR and CDR2 FQNEAQ (reference sequence). The CDR3 is 13 residues long. Between the trimmed V and J ends, which lost 7 bases and 4 bases, there was a span of 13 bases.

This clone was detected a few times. The DNA of the CDR3 is TGCAGCGTCGGCCCGTATGGACAGGGTAACACCGGGGAGCTGTTTTTT. It codes for CSVGPYGQGNTGELFF. V gene TRBV29-1 combines with J gene TRBJ2-2, with 8 bases fitting TRBD1. The V segment lost 6 bases and the J segment 2 bases; nucleotides outside the gene matches: 11. The CDR3 loop spans 16 amino acids. Germline V CDR1 and CDR2: SQVTM, ANQGSEA.

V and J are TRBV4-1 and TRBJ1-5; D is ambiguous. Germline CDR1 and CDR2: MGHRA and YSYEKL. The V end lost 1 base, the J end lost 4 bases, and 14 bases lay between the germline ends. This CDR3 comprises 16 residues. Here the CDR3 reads CASSQGRALPNQPQHF. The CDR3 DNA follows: TGCGCCAGCAGCCAAGGAAGGGCCCTTCCAAATCAGCCCCAGCATTTT.

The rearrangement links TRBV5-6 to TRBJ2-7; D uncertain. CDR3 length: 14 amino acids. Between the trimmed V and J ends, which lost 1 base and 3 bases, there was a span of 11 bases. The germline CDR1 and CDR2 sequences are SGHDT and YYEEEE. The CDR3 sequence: CASSLSQVLYEQYF. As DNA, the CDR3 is TGTGCCAGCAGCTTGTCCCAAGTCCTCTACGAGCAGTACTTC.

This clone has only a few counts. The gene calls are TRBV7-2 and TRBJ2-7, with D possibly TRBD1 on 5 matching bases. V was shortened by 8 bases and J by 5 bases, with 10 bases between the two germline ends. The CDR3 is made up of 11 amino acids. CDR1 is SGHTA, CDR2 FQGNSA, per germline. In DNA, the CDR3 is TGTGCCAGCGGGGCGCCCCACGAGCAGTACTTC. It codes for CASGAPHEQYF. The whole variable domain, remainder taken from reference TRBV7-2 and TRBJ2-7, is GAGVSQSPSNKVTEKGKDVELRCDPISGHTALYWYRQSLGQGLEFLIYFQGNSAPDKSGLPSDRFSAERTGGSVSTLTIQRTQQEDSAVYLCASGAPHEQYFGPGTRLTVT.

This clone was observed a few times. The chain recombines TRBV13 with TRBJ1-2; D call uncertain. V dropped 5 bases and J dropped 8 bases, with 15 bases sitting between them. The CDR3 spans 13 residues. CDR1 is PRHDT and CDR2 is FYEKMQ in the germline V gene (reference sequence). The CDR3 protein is CASSHNELSGYTF. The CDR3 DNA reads TGTGCCAGCAGCCATAATGAACTGTCGGGCTACACCTTC.